These T cell receptor beta chains were read from a single sample in a study of blood T cell repertoires in COVID-19. Produced via immunoSEQ multiplex PCR; TCRdb's table is partial and in-frame only. This table holds about 230,000 clones, 65% to 90% found once. Sequencing was performed on peripheral blood. These receptors were obtained from a middle-aged woman who had recovered from COVID-19. Both conserved end residues are part of each CDR3. The order of the fields is D gene, V gene, J gene, clone size, CDR3 protein, CDR3 DNA. The D gene is left open where the match is weak. A clone size is listed for some rows: how often the clone was seen (once, few, many), or a class if it is expanded.

d_call: .; v_call: TRBV7-9; j_call: TRBJ1-1; clone_size: .; cdr3_aa: CASSQTGMNTEAFF; cdr3_nt: TGTGCCAGCAGCCAGACAGGTATGAACACTGAAGCTTTCTTT
d_call: .; v_call: TRBV7-3; j_call: TRBJ1-6; clone_size: .; cdr3_aa: CASSLGGMSNSPLHF; cdr3_nt: TGTGCCAGCAGCTTGGGGGGAATGAGTAATTCACCCCTCCACTTT
d_call: .; v_call: TRBV7-9; j_call: TRBJ1-3; clone_size: .; cdr3_aa: CASSLLGLGTIYF; cdr3_nt: TGTGCCAGCAGCTTATTGGGCCTGGGCACCATATATTTT
d_call: TRBD2; v_call: TRBV9; j_call: TRBJ2-4; clone_size: .; cdr3_aa: CASSALAGGVLNIQYF; cdr3_nt: TGTGCCAGCAGCGCGCTAGCGGGGGGGGTCCTAAACATTCAGTACTTC
d_call: .; v_call: TRBV14; j_call: TRBJ1-2; clone_size: .; cdr3_aa: CAGSRKGFVSGGYTF; cdr3_nt: TGTGCCGGCAGCCGGAAGGGGTTTGTTTCTGGTGGCTACACCTTC
d_call: TRBD1; v_call: TRBV5-1; j_call: TRBJ1-1; clone_size: .; cdr3_aa: CASGRQGVDTEAFF; cdr3_nt: TGCGCCAGCGGACGACAGGGGGTAGACACTGAAGCTTTCTTT
d_call: TRBD1; v_call: TRBV7-9; j_call: TRBJ1-4; clone_size: .; cdr3_aa: CASSLPSGGNEKLFF; cdr3_nt: TGTGCCAGCAGCTTACCGTCAGGGGGTAATGAAAAACTGTTTTTT
d_call: TRBD1; v_call: TRBV7-2; j_call: TRBJ1-4; clone_size: .; cdr3_aa: CASGIQGDEKLFF; cdr3_nt: TGTGCCAGCGGAATACAGGGGGATGAAAAACTGTTTTTT
d_call: .; v_call: TRBV11-3; j_call: TRBJ1-3; clone_size: .; cdr3_aa: CASSSGGLSGNTIYF; cdr3_nt: TGTGCCAGCAGCTCCGGGGGTCTCTCTGGAAACACCATATATTTT
d_call: .; v_call: TRBV12-3/TRBV12-4; j_call: TRBJ2-7; clone_size: once; cdr3_aa: CASRDSTYEQYF; cdr3_nt: TGTGCCAGCAGGGACAGTACCTACGAGCAGTACTTC
d_call: .; v_call: TRBV3-1/TRBV3-2; j_call: TRBJ2-7; clone_size: once; cdr3_aa: CASSQATGRRGEQYF; cdr3_nt: TGTGCCAGCAGCCAGGCGACAGGCCGCAGGGGCGAGCAGTACTTC
d_call: TRBD1; v_call: TRBV4-3; j_call: TRBJ2-5; clone_size: .; cdr3_aa: CASSQSADQGVGETQYF; cdr3_nt: TGCGCCAGCAGCCAATCGGCAGACCAGGGGGTCGGTGAGACCCAGTACTTC
d_call: .; v_call: TRBV6-5; j_call: TRBJ1-1; clone_size: .; cdr3_aa: CASWGERFHTEAFF; cdr3_nt: TGTGCCAGCTGGGGGGAGAGATTCCACACTGAAGCTTTCTTT
d_call: .; v_call: TRBV4-3; j_call: TRBJ2-3; clone_size: .; cdr3_aa: CASSWRQGSSDTQYF; cdr3_nt: TGCGCCAGCAGCTGGCGGCAGGGTTCTTCAGATACGCAGTATTTT
d_call: TRBD1; v_call: TRBV9; j_call: TRBJ1-1; clone_size: .; cdr3_aa: CASRGDSGKAFF; cdr3_nt: TGTGCCAGCAGGGGGGACAGCGGTAAAGCTTTCTTT
d_call: TRBD1; v_call: TRBV7-7; j_call: TRBJ2-7; clone_size: .; cdr3_aa: CASSFGDRGSYEQYF; cdr3_nt: TGTGCTAGCAGCTTTGGGGACAGGGGCTCCTACGAGCAGTACTTC
d_call: TRBD1; v_call: TRBV15; j_call: TRBJ1-2; clone_size: .; cdr3_aa: CATSRANDRGDGYTF; cdr3_nt: TGTGCCACCAGCAGAGCAAACGACAGGGGAGATGGCTACACCTTC
d_call: TRBD1; v_call: TRBV28; j_call: TRBJ1-2; clone_size: .; cdr3_aa: CASSPPFGTDWGYTF; cdr3_nt: TGTGCCAGCAGCCCCCCGTTCGGGACAGATTGGGGCTACACCTTC
d_call: .; v_call: TRBV7-2; j_call: TRBJ1-6; clone_size: once; cdr3_aa: CASSLGAGRQNNSPLHF; cdr3_nt: TGTGCCAGCAGCTTAGGGGCAGGGCGTCAGAATAATTCACCCCTCCACTTT
d_call: .; v_call: TRBV6-2/TRBV6-3; j_call: TRBJ1-2; clone_size: .; cdr3_aa: CASSYDSVRNGYTF; cdr3_nt: TGTGCCAGCAGTTACGATTCAGTCAGGAATGGCTACACCTTC
d_call: TRBD1; v_call: TRBV7-9; j_call: TRBJ1-6; clone_size: .; cdr3_aa: CASSPATGSYSPLHF; cdr3_nt: TGTGCCAGCAGCCCGGCGACAGGGTCCTATTCACCCCTCCACTTT
d_call: .; v_call: TRBV5-1; j_call: TRBJ1-5; clone_size: .; cdr3_aa: CASSLEGRQPQHF; cdr3_nt: TGCGCCAGCAGCTTGGAAGGGAGACAGCCCCAGCATTTT
d_call: TRBD1; v_call: TRBV6-6; j_call: TRBJ2-5; clone_size: .; cdr3_aa: CASSPGFDRGGGETQYF; cdr3_nt: TGTGCCAGCAGTCCGGGGTTCGACAGGGGTGGAGGAGAGACCCAGTACTTC
d_call: TRBD1; v_call: TRBV5-1; j_call: TRBJ2-2; clone_size: .; cdr3_aa: CASSPGQGTNTGELFF; cdr3_nt: TGCGCCAGCAGCCCGGGACAGGGAACGAACACCGGGGAGCTGTTTTTT
d_call: TRBD1; v_call: TRBV2; j_call: TRBJ1-2; clone_size: .; cdr3_aa: CASSKGTDFNYGYTF; cdr3_nt: TGTGCCAGCAGTAAGGGGACAGATTTTAACTATGGCTACACCTTC
d_call: TRBD2; v_call: TRBV10-3; j_call: TRBJ2-7; clone_size: once; cdr3_aa: CAISDRRGGAYEQYF; cdr3_nt: TGTGCCATCAGTGATAGGCGGGGGGGCGCATACGAGCAGTACTTC
d_call: .; v_call: TRBV30; j_call: TRBJ2-6; clone_size: .; cdr3_aa: CAWSQGLGSGANVLTF; cdr3_nt: TGTGCCTGGAGTCAGGGGTTGGGCTCTGGGGCCAACGTCCTGACTTTC
d_call: .; v_call: TRBV7-9; j_call: TRBJ2-3; clone_size: .; cdr3_aa: CASSSGQTGYTDTQYF; cdr3_nt: TGTGCCAGCAGCTCAGGCCAAACCGGTTACACAGATACGCAGTATTTT
d_call: TRBD2; v_call: TRBV7-2; j_call: TRBJ2-3; clone_size: .; cdr3_aa: CASSRTSGRTDTQYF; cdr3_nt: TGTGCCAGCAGCCGTACTAGCGGCCGCACAGATACGCAGTATTTT
d_call: .; v_call: TRBV5-8; j_call: TRBJ2-5; clone_size: .; cdr3_aa: CASSFYEVQETQYF; cdr3_nt: TGTGCCAGCAGCTTTTATGAGGTCCAAGAGACCCAGTACTTC
d_call: TRBD1; v_call: TRBV4-3; j_call: TRBJ1-5; clone_size: .; cdr3_aa: CASSPGGGTGGEDSNQPQHF; cdr3_nt: TGCGCCAGCAGCCCCGGTGGCGGGACAGGGGGCGAAGATAGCAATCAGCCCCAGCATTTT
d_call: .; v_call: TRBV5-1; j_call: TRBJ1-6; clone_size: .; cdr3_aa: CASSGTVNSPLHF; cdr3_nt: TGCGCCAGCAGCGGAACAGTAAATTCACCCCTCCACTTT
d_call: .; v_call: TRBV19; j_call: TRBJ1-2; clone_size: once; cdr3_aa: CASRSSASYGYTF; cdr3_nt: TGTGCCAGTAGGTCCAGTGCCTCTTACGGCTACACCTTC
d_call: .; v_call: TRBV3-1/TRBV3-2; j_call: TRBJ2-1; clone_size: .; cdr3_aa: CASSQSIPGYNEQFF; cdr3_nt: TGTGCCAGCAGCCAAAGTATCCCAGGGTACAATGAGCAGTTCTTC
d_call: .; v_call: TRBV19; j_call: TRBJ1-2; clone_size: .; cdr3_aa: CASSALNGYTF; cdr3_nt: TGTGCCAGTAGTGCGCTAAATGGCTACACCTTC
d_call: TRBD1; v_call: TRBV28; j_call: TRBJ1-3; clone_size: .; cdr3_aa: CASRTGAFSGNTIYF; cdr3_nt: TGTGCCAGCAGGACAGGGGCTTTCTCTGGAAACACCATATATTTT
d_call: .; v_call: TRBV9; j_call: TRBJ2-3; clone_size: once; cdr3_aa: CASSVVAGEDTQYF; cdr3_nt: TGTGCCAGCAGCGTAGTTGCGGGCGAAGATACGCAGTATTTT
d_call: TRBD1; v_call: TRBV11-2; j_call: TRBJ1-6; clone_size: .; cdr3_aa: CASSFQGDNSPLHF; cdr3_nt: TGTGCCAGCAGCTTTCAGGGGGATAATTCACCCCTCCACTTT
d_call: .; v_call: TRBV10-1; j_call: TRBJ1-2; clone_size: .; cdr3_aa: CASSESDRRGGYTF; cdr3_nt: TGCGCCAGCAGTGAGTCCGACAGGCGCGGTGGCTACACCTTC
d_call: TRBD1; v_call: TRBV19; j_call: TRBJ1-1; clone_size: .; cdr3_aa: CASSEGQGETEAFF; cdr3_nt: TGTGCCAGTAGCGAAGGACAGGGAGAGACTGAAGCTTTCTTT
d_call: TRBD2; v_call: TRBV18; j_call: TRBJ2-3; clone_size: .; cdr3_aa: CASSLGLAATDTQYF; cdr3_nt: TGTGCCAGCTCACTTGGACTAGCGGCCACAGATACGCAGTATTTT
d_call: .; v_call: TRBV27; j_call: TRBJ2-3; clone_size: .; cdr3_aa: CASSSGYSQYF; cdr3_nt: TGTGCCAGCAGTTCAGGTTACTCGCAGTATTTT
d_call: .; v_call: TRBV4-1; j_call: TRBJ1-3; clone_size: .; cdr3_aa: CASSQESLRSSGNTIYF; cdr3_nt: TGCGCCAGCAGCCAAGAAAGCCTGCGAAGCTCTGGAAACACCATATATTTT
d_call: .; v_call: TRBV4-3; j_call: TRBJ2-2; clone_size: .; cdr3_aa: CASSQGQMNTGELFF; cdr3_nt: TGCGCCAGCAGCCAAGGACAGATGAACACCGGGGAGCTGTTTTTT
d_call: TRBD1; v_call: TRBV19; j_call: TRBJ2-7; clone_size: .; cdr3_aa: CASSIQGTASEQYF; cdr3_nt: TGTGCCAGTAGTATACAAGGGACAGCCTCCGAGCAGTACTTC
d_call: .; v_call: TRBV7-9; j_call: TRBJ2-7; clone_size: .; cdr3_aa: CASSYPNPGVPTF; cdr3_nt: TGTGCCAGCAGCTACCCCAACCCCGGGGTCCCAACCTTC
d_call: TRBD1; v_call: TRBV19; j_call: TRBJ1-2; clone_size: .; cdr3_aa: CASGDRDYYGYTF; cdr3_nt: TGTGCCAGCGGGGACAGGGATTACTATGGCTACACCTTC
d_call: .; v_call: TRBV5-1; j_call: TRBJ1-1; clone_size: .; cdr3_aa: CASSLDTVNTEAFF; cdr3_nt: TGCGCCAGCAGCTTGGATACGGTGAACACTGAAGCTTTCTTT
d_call: .; v_call: TRBV3-1/TRBV3-2; j_call: TRBJ1-2; clone_size: .; cdr3_aa: CASSQDGPLGGYSYGYTF; cdr3_nt: TGTGCCAGCAGCCAAGATGGCCCTTTGGGTGGGTACAGCTATGGCTACACCTTC
d_call: .; v_call: TRBV4-3; j_call: TRBJ2-5; clone_size: .; cdr3_aa: CASSQDWAEQETQYF; cdr3_nt: TGCGCCAGCAGCCAAGATTGGGCAGAACAAGAGACCCAGTACTTC
d_call: TRBD1; v_call: TRBV9; j_call: TRBJ2-3; clone_size: .; cdr3_aa: CASSGDRLVDTQYF; cdr3_nt: TGTGCCAGCAGCGGGGACAGGCTGGTGGATACGCAGTATTTT
d_call: TRBD1; v_call: TRBV4-1; j_call: TRBJ2-7; clone_size: .; cdr3_aa: CASSQGDRAVYEQYF; cdr3_nt: TGCGCCAGCAGCCAAGGGGACAGGGCTGTTTACGAGCAGTACTTC
d_call: .; v_call: TRBV28; j_call: TRBJ1-2; clone_size: few; cdr3_aa: CASSLIVSTGYGYTF; cdr3_nt: TGTGCCAGCAGTTTGATTGTCAGTACGGGCTATGGCTACACCTTC
d_call: .; v_call: TRBV11-2; j_call: TRBJ1-1; clone_size: .; cdr3_aa: CASSLDLAADPEAFF; cdr3_nt: TGTGCCAGCAGCTTAGATCTCGCAGCGGACCCTGAAGCTTTCTTT
d_call: .; v_call: TRBV7-2; j_call: TRBJ2-7; clone_size: .; cdr3_aa: CASSLGRVYEQYF; cdr3_nt: TGTGCCAGCAGCTTAGGCAGGGTCTACGAGCAGTACTTC
d_call: .; v_call: TRBV5-1; j_call: TRBJ1-1; clone_size: .; cdr3_aa: CASRYGEVTEAFF; cdr3_nt: TGCGCCAGCAGGTACGGGGAGGTCACTGAAGCTTTCTTT
d_call: .; v_call: TRBV6-2/TRBV6-3; j_call: TRBJ2-5; clone_size: few; cdr3_aa: CASSSLYQETQYF; cdr3_nt: TGTGCCAGCAGTTCATTGTACCAAGAGACCCAGTACTTC